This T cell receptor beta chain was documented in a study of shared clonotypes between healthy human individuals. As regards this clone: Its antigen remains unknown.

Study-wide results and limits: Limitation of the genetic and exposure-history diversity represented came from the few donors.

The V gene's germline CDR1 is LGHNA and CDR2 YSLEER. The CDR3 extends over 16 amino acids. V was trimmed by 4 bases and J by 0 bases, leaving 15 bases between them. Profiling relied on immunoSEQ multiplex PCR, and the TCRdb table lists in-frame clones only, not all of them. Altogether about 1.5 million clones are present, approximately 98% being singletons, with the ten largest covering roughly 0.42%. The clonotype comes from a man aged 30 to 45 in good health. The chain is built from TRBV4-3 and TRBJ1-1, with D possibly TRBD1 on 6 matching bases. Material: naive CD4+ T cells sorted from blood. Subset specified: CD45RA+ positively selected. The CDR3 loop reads CASSLKTGLVNTEAFF. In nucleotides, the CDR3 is TGCGCCAGCAGCCTTAAAACAGGGTTGGTGAACACTGAAGCTTTCTTT.